What follows are 14 T cell receptor beta chains derived from one specimen sequenced in a study of T cell responses to AZD1222 COVID-19 vaccine. Only in-frame clones appear in the TCRdb table, and some are missing; sequencing was by immunoSEQ multiplex PCR. The repertoire has 150,000 or so clones, just over 90% of them found once; the top ten carry approximately 1.6%. The source was peripheral blood, collected on day 0 of AZD1222 vaccination. The receptor source for this set is an adult in good health.

V and J are TRBV18 and TRBJ2-1; TRBD2 agrees at 7 bases. Germline CDR1 KGHSH, CDR2 LQKENI. The CDR3 runs 15 residues. The V and J ends lost 5 bases and 4 bases, in that order; junction bases with no gene match: 8. CDR3 sequence (DNA): TGTGCCAGCTCATCCGGGAGGCAGGATTACAATGAGCAGTTCTTC. This encodes CASSSGRQDYNEQFF.

V is TRBV7-9 and J is TRBJ1-3, with a tentative D call TRBD1 (6 bases). Germline lookup yields CDR1 SEHNR and CDR2 FQNEAQ (reference sequence). The CDR3 has 18 amino acids. V was cut by 3 bases and J by 4 bases, with 22 bases left in between. For the CDR3, the DNA is TGTGCCAGCAGCTTTTTCCTAGGACAGACAGAAACAGGAAACACCATATATTTT. It yields the protein CASSFFLGQTETGNTIYF.

This clone is a singleton in its sample. The CDR3 nucleotides are TGCGCCAGCAGCCCAGGGGGGGCTGACGGTGAAAAACTGTTTTTT. It encodes CASSPGGADGEKLFF. This chain connects TRBV5-1 to TRBJ1-4, with 7 bases that match TRBD1. V was clipped by 4 bases and J by 7 bases; unmatched bases: 10. The germline V gene encodes CDR1 SGHRS and CDR2 YFSETQ. The CDR3 runs to 15 residues.

This chain uses TRBV30 with TRBJ2-2, with 8 nucleotides matching TRBD2. This CDR3 contains 16 residues. Trimming cost V 0 bases and J 3 bases; bases outside gene matches: 6. The germline CDR1 and CDR2 sequences are GTSNPN and SVGIG (reference sequence). Written as DNA, the CDR3 is TGTGCCTGGAGTGTCGTAAGCGGGGGCTACACCGGGGAGCTGTTTTTT. Amino acids: CAWSVVSGGYTGELFF.

The V gene is TRBV27, the J gene TRBJ1-2; TRBD1 is a possible D gene (6 bases). CDR1 and CDR2 from the germline V gene are MNHEY and SMNVEV (reference sequence). Trimming took 5 bases from V and 2 from J, leaving 12 bases between them. CDR3 size: 14 residues. The DNA of the CDR3 is TGTGCCAGCAGTCCACGACAGGAAAACTATGGCTACACCTTC. It encodes CASSPRQENYGYTF.

This chain uses TRBV2 with TRBJ1-3; D unresolved. The CDR3 covers 14 residues. The V gene lost 4 bases and the J gene lost 3 bases, with 10 bases spanning the gap. Germline V CDR1 and CDR2: SNHLY, FYNNEI. The CDR3 protein is CASSAESGGNTIYF. CDR3 DNA sequence: TGTGCCAGCAGTGCAGAATCTGGTGGAAACACCATATATTTT.

A note on this clone: The sample contains more than one DNA sequence encoding this CDR3. The rearrangement links TRBV3-1 (or the pseudogene TRBV3-2) to TRBJ1-3; D is undetermined. V lost 3 bases, J lost 0 bases, and 3 bases lay in between. From germline, CDR1 is LGHDT and CDR2 YNNKEL (reference sequence). The CDR3 runs 13 residues. The CDR3 protein is CASSQSSGNTIYF. CDR3 bases: TGTGCCAGCAGCCAGTCCTCTGGAAACACCATATATTTT.

The chain is built from TRBV5-1 and TRBJ1-2; a weak D match, TRBD1 (6 bases). CDR1 and CDR2 (germline): SGHRS, YFSETQ. V lost 6 bases, J lost 6 bases, and 12 bases lay in between. The CDR3 is 12 amino acids. DNA for the CDR3: TGCGCCAGCACCGAACAGGGAGATGGCTACACCTTC. Protein: CASTEQGDGYTF.

Only a few counts were recorded for this clone. The chain recombines TRBV19 with TRBJ1-5, with D tentatively TRBD1 (6 bases). The CDR3 spans 15 residues. Trimming took 1 base from V and 5 from J, leaving 12 bases between them. Germline values: CDR1 LNHDA, CDR2 SQIVND (reference sequence). CDR3 DNA: TGTGCCAGTAGTATAGCCGGGGGGCCGTATCAGCCCCAGCATTTT. Its protein product is CASSIAGGPYQPQHF.

V usage is TRBV4-2 and J usage is TRBJ1-3; the D is unclear. The CDR3 contains 14 residues. Germline loops: CDR1 LGHNA, CDR2 YNFKEQ. V lost 0 bases and J 5 bases, leaving 8 bases between the germline ends. In DNA form, the CDR3 reads TGTGCCAGCAGCCAAGATAGGATTAGAAACACCATATATTTT. Translating it yields CASSQDRIRNTIYF.

The rearrangement joins TRBV4-1 to TRBJ1-5; 8 bases are a match to TRBD1. V lost 0 bases to trimming and J lost 6 bases; unmatched junction nucleotides: 10. CDR3 length equals 17 residues. CDR1 and CDR2 from the germline V gene are MGHRA and YSYEKL. This CDR3 reads CASSQDHGQGWGQPQHF. In nucleotides, the CDR3 is TGCGCCAGCAGCCAAGATCATGGACAGGGTTGGGGTCAGCCCCAGCATTTT.

The chain joins TRBV11-2 to TRBJ2-1; 11 bases match TRBD2. Germline V CDR1 and CDR2: SGHAT, FQNNGV. This CDR3 is 17 amino acids long. The V segment lost 4 bases and the J segment 2 bases; nucleotides outside the gene matches: 7. The CDR3 here is CASSSAGLAGTYNEQFF. DNA for the CDR3: TGTGCCAGCAGCTCGGCCGGACTAGCGGGCACCTACAATGAGCAGTTCTTC.

This sequence joins TRBV5-8 and TRBJ1-5, with D possibly TRBD1 on 5 matching bases. Trimming cost V 4 bases and J 9 bases, with 29 bases left between them. The CDR3 totals 18 residues. The germline V gene has CDR1 SGHTS and CDR2 YDEGEE. CDR3 residues: CASSRFYGTGGALGPQHF. The CDR3 DNA reads TGTGCCAGCAGCCGCTTTTACGGGACGGGAGGAGCATTGGGGCCCCAGCATTTT. The complete variable domain, with remaining parts taken from reference TRBV5-8 and TRBJ1-5, reads EAGVTQSPTHLIKTRGQQATLRCSPISGHTSVYWYQQALGLGLQFLLWYDEGEERNRGNFPPRFSGRQFPNYSSELNVNALELEDSALYLCASSRFYGTGGALGPQHFGDGTRLSIL.

The CDR3, as DNA: TGTGCCAGCAGCTTAGATAAGGGGGGGACCCAGTACTTC. Translating it yields CASSLDKGGTQYF. The J gene is TRBJ2-5, the V gene TRBV11-3; D is perhaps TRBD1 or TRBD2 (6 bases each). Trimming pared 0 bases from V and 7 bases from J, leaving 9 bases between. Per the germline V gene, CDR1 is SGHNT and CDR2 is YENEEA. This CDR3 has 13 residues.